These 25 T cell receptor beta chains came from one sample sequenced in a study of blood T cell repertoires in COVID-19. Data came from immunoSEQ multiplex PCR; TCRdb stores just in-frame clones and leaves some out. The sample carries about 230,000 clones, nearly 85% recorded once. Sequenced: peripheral blood. Receptors were obtained from a woman aged 25 to 39 with COVID-19, enrolled during active disease.

This rearrangement joins TRBV5-4 to TRBJ2-2, with a possible D match to TRBD2 (7 bases). The germline gives CDR1 SGHNT, CDR2 YYREEE (reference sequence). CDR3 length: 18 amino acids. With 4 bases removed from V and 2 bases from J, the gap between germline ends came to 21 bases. The CDR3 sequence is CASSGRPPGGGNTGELFF. The CDR3 coding sequence is TGTGCCAGCAGCGGACGCCCCCCGGGGGGCGGAAACACCGGGGAGCTGTTTTTT.

This clone was seen only a few times. The V and J genes are TRBV7-9 and TRBJ2-1, with TRBD1 matching 8 bases. Germline CDR1 and CDR2: SEHNR and FQNEAQ (reference sequence). The junction had 7 bases not matched to a gene; V was cut back by 2 bases and J by 4 bases. The CDR3 loop spans 16 amino acids. CDR3 residues: CASSLSRGLLYNEQFF. CDR3 coding DNA: TGTGCCAGCAGCTTATCCAGGGGGCTACTATACAATGAGCAGTTCTTC.

The rearrangement uses TRBV10-3 and TRBJ1-1, with 8 bases matching TRBD1. From germline, CDR1 is ENHRY and CDR2 SYGVKD. The CDR3 loop spans 14 amino acids. The junction had 11 bases not matched to a gene; V was cut back by 6 bases and J by 8 bases. CDR3 DNA: TGTGCCATCAGGTACGACAGGGGAGGAATCGAAGCTTTCTTT. Protein: CAIRYDRGGIEAFF.

This chain connects TRBV19 to TRBJ2-4; D is undetermined. The CDR3 covers 15 residues. Germline V gene data show CDR1 as LNHDA and CDR2 as SQIVND (reference sequence). V lost 1 base and J lost 0, with 7 bases in between. The CDR3 loop reads CASSIGHQAKNIQYF. CDR3 coding DNA: TGTGCCAGTAGTATAGGACACCAAGCCAAAAACATTCAGTACTTC.

This chain joins TRBV19 and TRBJ1-1; 8 bases line up with TRBD1. Trimming at V came to 5 bases and at J to 5 bases, leaving 7 bases not matched to a gene. This CDR3 region has 14 residues. Germline CDR1 reads LNHDA; CDR2 reads SQIVND (reference sequence). CDR3 amino acids: CASSHRTGLTEAFF. The CDR3 region has the DNA TGTGCCAGTAGTCACAGGACAGGGCTAACTGAAGCTTTCTTT.

This chain connects TRBV6-5 to TRBJ1-2, with D possibly TRBD1 on 5 matching bases. Germline CDR1 and CDR2: MNHEY and SVGAGI. V was trimmed by 0 bases and J by 3 bases, leaving 11 bases between them. The CDR3 runs 15 residues. This CDR3 is CASSYSPRGDYGYTF. CDR3 DNA sequence: TGTGCCAGCAGTTACTCACCTAGGGGCGACTATGGCTACACCTTC.

Only one count was recorded for this clone. The chain links TRBV6-6 to TRBJ1-5; 7 bases match TRBD1. Unmatched junction bases numbered 6, after V lost 5 bases and J lost 5 bases. The CDR3 is made up of 14 amino acids. Germline V CDR1 and CDR2: MNHNY, SVGAGI (reference sequence). The CDR3 spells CASSTAGTDQPQHF. CDR3 bases: TGTGCCAGCAGTACCGCCGGGACAGATCAGCCCCAGCATTTT.

CDR3 region: CASSVDLSGGLRSEQYF. CDR3 DNA: TGTGCCAGCAGCGTAGATCTTAGCGGGGGGCTCCGCTCCGAGCAGTACTTC. V and J are TRBV9 and TRBJ2-7; 10 nucleotides align to TRBD2. Trimming took 0 bases from V and 6 from J; bases not matched to a gene: 12. The germline V gene has CDR1 SGDLS and CDR2 YYNGEE. This CDR3 comprises 17 residues.

The V and J genes are TRBV19 and TRBJ1-1; 8 positions match TRBD1. Germline values: CDR1 LNHDA, CDR2 SQIVND (reference sequence). This CDR3 is built from 15 residues. V was pared by 4 bases and J by 9 bases, with 13 bases of the junction left unmatched. The CDR3 sequence is CASSRTGTLNEKAFF. The CDR3 bases are TGTGCCAGTAGTAGGACAGGGACTTTGAACGAGAAAGCTTTCTTT.

The chain couples TRBV21-1 to TRBJ2-1; the table names TRBD2, a call not compared with the DNA. TRBV21-1 is a recognized pseudogene. CDR3 size: 18 residues. The CDR3, as DNA: TGTGCCAGCAGCAAAGGATCCGCGGAACTATGCTCCTACAATGAGCAGTTCTTC. Translation gives CASSKGSAELCSYNEQFF.

This rearrangement joins TRBV2 to TRBJ1-4; TRBD1 might be the D (5 bases). This CDR3 region has 14 residues. V was trimmed by 4 bases and J by 7 bases, leaving 13 bases between them. Per the germline V gene, CDR1 is SNHLY and CDR2 is FYNNEI. The CDR3 nucleotides read TGTGCCAGCAGTGGGAGAGGCGACAGTGAAAAACTGTTTTTT. Translating it yields CASSGRGDSEKLFF.

The sample holds many counts of this clone. V and J are TRBV9 and TRBJ1-6, with a weak D call TRBD1 (6 bases). The CDR3 consists of 14 residues. Germline lookup yields CDR1 SGDLS and CDR2 YYNGEE. V lost 4 bases to trimming and J lost 7 bases, with 12 bases between them. CDR3 in DNA: TGTGCCAGCAGCATCGGGACACCCAATTCACCCCTCCACTTT. Translated: CASSIGTPNSPLHF.

This clone was seen only a few times. V usage is TRBV7-9 and J usage is TRBJ1-6, with 7 bases aligning to TRBD1. Germline values: CDR1 SEHNR, CDR2 FQNEAQ (reference sequence). The V and J ends lost 5 bases and 4 bases, in that order; junction bases with no gene match: 5. The CDR3 has 15 residues. The CDR3 loop reads CASSPTGQYNSPLHF. In DNA, the CDR3 is TGTGCCAGCAGCCCAACGGGACAGTATAATTCACCCCTCCACTTT.

The CDR3 is CASSPPKRGGNEQFF. For the CDR3, the DNA is TGTGCCAGCAGCCCTCCTAAGCGAGGGGGCAATGAGCAGTTCTTC. This rearrangement joins TRBV7-9 to TRBJ2-1; D possibly corresponds to TRBD1 (6 bases). CDR1 is SEHNR, CDR2 FQNEAQ, per germline (reference sequence). V shed 5 bases and J shed 6 bases, with 17 bases lying between them. The CDR3 extends over 15 amino acids.

This rearrangement joins TRBV5-1 to TRBJ2-3; 7 positions match TRBD2. After removal of 6 bases from V and 7 bases from J, the junction contained 14 bases not matched to a gene. The CDR3 is 15 residues long. CDR1 SGHRS and CDR2 YFSETQ come from the germline V gene. The CDR3 is CASTPLGGGPNTQYF. CDR3 DNA: TGCGCCAGCACTCCCTTGGGGGGGGGTCCGAATACGCAGTATTTT.

The rearrangement joins TRBV7-7 to TRBJ2-5; no clear D gene. CDR1 is SSHAT, CDR2 FNYEAQ, per germline (reference sequence). V lost 0 bases to trimming and J lost 4 bases, with 9 bases between them. CDR3 length: 14 amino acids. CDR3 sequence: CASSLAITTETQYF. As DNA, the CDR3 is TGTGCCAGCAGCTTAGCAATCACTACAGAGACCCAGTACTTC. The full variable domain, completed using reference TRBV7-7 and TRBJ2-5, is GAGVSQSPRYKVTKRGQDVTLRCDPISSHATLYWYQQALGQGPEFLTYFNYEAQPDKSGLPSDRFSAERPEGSISTLTIQRTEQRDSAMYRCASSLAITTETQYFGPGTRLLVL.

About this clone: One end of the junction is discordant with germline, which a read error may explain. The V and J genes are TRBV24-1 and TRBJ2-2, with D maybe TRBD2 (5 bases). Germline CDR1 KGHDR, CDR2 SFDVKD. CDR3 length equals 12 residues. CDR3: CATSSRIRGAVF. CDR3 sequence (DNA): TGTGCCACCAGTTCGAGGATCCGGGGAGCTGTTTTT.

J is TRBJ1-2 and V is TRBV28; weak D call: TRBD1 (5 bases). The CDR3 has 14 amino acids. Germline V gives CDR1 MDHEN, CDR2 SYDVKM. V was cut by 2 bases and J by 4 bases, with 11 bases left in between. The CDR3 reads CASSLEGLSYGYTF. As DNA, the CDR3 is TGTGCCAGCAGTTTAGAGGGACTCTCCTATGGCTACACCTTC.

The rearrangement joins TRBV5-1 to TRBJ2-1; TRBD2 is a possible D gene (6 bases). V was trimmed by 2 bases and J by 0 bases, leaving 12 bases between them. This CDR3 contains 16 residues. Germline loops: CDR1 SGHRS, CDR2 YFSETQ. CDR3 region: CASSFSGASSYNEQFF. Here the CDR3 DNA reads TGCGCCAGCAGCTTTAGCGGCGCTAGCTCCTACAATGAGCAGTTCTTC. Together with reference TRBV5-1 and TRBJ2-1, the CDR3 gives the full variable domain: KAGVTQTPRYLIKTRGQQVTLSCSPISGHRSVSWYQQTPGQGLQFLFEYFSETQRNKGNFPGRFSGRQFSNSRSEMNVSTLELGDSALYLCASSFSGASSYNEQFFGPGTRLTVL.

This chain joins TRBV12-3 or TRBV12-4 and TRBJ2-7; the D is unclear. V shed 1 base and J shed 3 bases, with 7 bases lying between them. The length of the CDR3 is 13 residues. DNA of the CDR3: TGTGCCAGCAGTTTAGGGCGGTTCTACGAGCAGTACTTC. Translating it yields CASSLGRFYEQYF.

This chain connects TRBV30 to TRBJ2-5; TRBD2 is a possible D gene (6 bases). The CDR3 extends over 15 amino acids. V was cut by 3 bases and J by 5 bases, with 19 bases left in between. Germline V lookup: CDR1 GTSNPN, CDR2 SVGIG (reference sequence). CDR3 nucleotides: TGTGCCTGGAGGCGGGGTAGGAGGATGGGGGAGACCCAGTACTTC. It codes for CAWRRGRRMGETQYF.

This chain uses TRBV9 with TRBJ2-3, with 7 bases identical to TRBD1. Trimming at V came to 0 bases and at J to 1 base, leaving 2 bases not matched to a gene. The CDR3 is 15 amino acids. CDR1 SGDLS and CDR2 YYNGEE come from the germline V gene. The CDR3: CASSVVGGGTDTQYF. CDR3 DNA sequence: TGTGCCAGCAGCGTAGTAGGGGGCGGCACAGATACGCAGTATTTT.

V and J are TRBV28 and TRBJ2-7; 10 nucleotides agree with TRBD1. The CDR3 sequence is 14 residues long. The trim removed 3 bases at V and 5 bases at J, leaving 4 bases unmatched. Germline CDR1 is MDHEN and CDR2 is SYDVKM. Written as DNA, the CDR3 is TGTGCCAGCAGTTTGGGGACAGGGGCCCACGAGCAGTACTTC. Its protein product is CASSLGTGAHEQYF.

The chain combines TRBV2 with TRBJ2-7; 7 bases line up with TRBD1. The CDR3 is 15 amino acids. With V trimmed by 4 bases and J by 6 bases, 12 bases remained unmatched. Germline-derived CDR1 and CDR2 are SNHLY and FYNNEI. CDR3 amino acids: CASSVTTGSGVEQYF. CDR3 in DNA: TGTGCCAGCAGTGTAACGACAGGGTCGGGCGTCGAGCAGTACTTC.

The chain is built from TRBV4-3 and TRBJ2-1; TRBD2 matches 12 bases. J was trimmed by 0 bases and V by 0 bases; bases with no gene match: 6. The CDR3 contains 19 residues. Germline assignment: CDR1 LGHNA and CDR2 YSLEER. CDR3 DNA sequence: TGCGCCAGCAGCCAAGAAACTAGCGGGGGGAGGAGCTCCTACAATGAGCAGTTCTTC. Translated, it gives CASSQETSGGRSSYNEQFF.